This is a list of T cell receptor beta chains from one sample in a study of cytomegalovirus exposure and HLA in healthy donors. This table comes from immunoSEQ multiplex PCR, and its TCRdb copy is limited to in-frame clones, with some not included. This table holds 150,000 to 200,000 clones, approximately 80% found once. The sequencing sample was made of PBMCs. Receptors originate from a woman aged 18-29 years in good health and CMV-seronegative. CDR3s include the opening cysteine and the closing phenylalanine or tryptophan. The D gene is left open where the match is weak. Only part of the rows carry a size: once, few, many, or a class if the clone is expanded.

abundance: NA
d_gene: NA
v_gene: TRBV5-1
j_gene: TRBJ2-2
CDR3aa: CASSLTGMGGELFF
CDR3nt: TGCGCCAGCAGCTTAACAGGGATGGGCGGGGAGCTGTTTTTT

abundance: NA
d_gene: NA
v_gene: TRBV7-3
j_gene: TRBJ2-1
CDR3aa: CASSPTVPGGQFF
CDR3nt: TGTGCCAGCAGCCCTACTGTCCCCGGCGGGCAGTTCTTC

abundance: few
d_gene: NA
v_gene: TRBV9
j_gene: TRBJ1-3
CDR3aa: CASSRFDRRSGNTIYF
CDR3nt: TGTGCCAGCAGTCGCTTTGACAGACGCTCTGGAAACACCATATATTTT

abundance: NA
d_gene: TRBD1
v_gene: TRBV5-1
j_gene: TRBJ1-2
CDR3aa: CASSLGQGDFYGYTF
CDR3nt: TGCGCCAGCAGCTTGGGACAGGGAGACTTCTATGGCTACACCTTC

abundance: NA
d_gene: NA
v_gene: TRBV28
j_gene: TRBJ2-1
CDR3aa: CASRLGQTGGYNEQFF
CDR3nt: TGTGCCAGCAGGCTAGGACAGACGGGCGGATACAATGAGCAGTTCTTC

abundance: NA
d_gene: NA
v_gene: TRBV11-2
j_gene: TRBJ1-6
CDR3aa: CASSLSSGSPLHF
CDR3nt: TGTGCCAGCAGCTTAAGTTCAGGCTCACCCCTCCACTTT

abundance: NA
d_gene: NA
v_gene: TRBV10-2
j_gene: TRBJ2-7
CDR3aa: CASSDRGQGDEQYF
CDR3nt: TGCGCCAGCAGTGATCGGGGGCAGGGGGACGAGCAGTACTTC

abundance: NA
d_gene: NA
v_gene: TRBV5-1
j_gene: TRBJ2-3
CDR3aa: CASSFRLTDTQYF
CDR3nt: TGCGCCAGCAGCTTCCGACTTACAGATACGCAGTATTTT

abundance: NA
d_gene: TRBD1
v_gene: TRBV29-1
j_gene: TRBJ2-7
CDR3aa: CSAGTGDTYEQYF
CDR3nt: TGCAGCGCTGGGACAGGGGACACCTACGAGCAGTACTTC

abundance: NA
d_gene: NA
v_gene: TRBV19
j_gene: TRBJ2-1
CDR3aa: CASSILAENEQFF
CDR3nt: TGTGCCAGTAGTATCCTGGCGGAAAATGAGCAGTTCTTC

abundance: NA
d_gene: TRBD1
v_gene: TRBV5-1
j_gene: TRBJ2-5
CDR3aa: CASSLWTGKGETQYF
CDR3nt: TGCGCCAGCAGCTTGTGGACAGGGAAAGGAGAGACCCAGTACTTC

abundance: NA
d_gene: TRBD1
v_gene: TRBV9
j_gene: TRBJ2-7
CDR3aa: CASSARRGTGAYEQYF
CDR3nt: TGTGCCAGCAGCGCCCGCCGGGGGACAGGGGCCTACGAGCAGTACTTC

abundance: NA
d_gene: TRBD1
v_gene: TRBV28
j_gene: TRBJ1-2
CDR3aa: CASSHGTAFISNYGYTF
CDR3nt: TGTGCCAGCAGCCATGGGACAGCATTCATATCTAACTATGGCTACACCTTC

abundance: NA
d_gene: NA
v_gene: TRBV19
j_gene: TRBJ1-5
CDR3aa: CASSVVGASNQPQHF
CDR3nt: TGTGCCAGTAGTGTCGTGGGCGCGAGCAATCAGCCCCAGCATTTT

abundance: NA
d_gene: NA
v_gene: TRBV15
j_gene: TRBJ1-1
CDR3aa: CATSRDTTEAFF
CDR3nt: TGTGCCACCAGCAGAGATACTACCGAAGCTTTCTTT

abundance: NA
d_gene: NA
v_gene: TRBV27
j_gene: TRBJ1-4
CDR3aa: CASSLLGVGNEKLFF
CDR3nt: TGTGCCAGCAGTTTACTCGGGGTCGGGAATGAAAAACTGTTTTTT

abundance: NA
d_gene: NA
v_gene: TRBV7-9
j_gene: TRBJ2-1
CDR3aa: CASSFAGTVNEQFF
CDR3nt: TGTGCCAGCAGCTTCGCGGGTACGGTCAATGAGCAGTTCTTC

abundance: NA
d_gene: NA
v_gene: TRBV15
j_gene: TRBJ2-7
CDR3aa: CVTSRVGHAHEQYF
CDR3nt: TGTGTCACCAGCAGAGTGGGCCATGCGCACGAGCAGTACTTC

abundance: few
d_gene: NA
v_gene: TRBV19
j_gene: TRBJ1-5
CDR3aa: CASRSQGAQPQHF
CDR3nt: TGTGCCAGTAGATCACAGGGTGCCCAGCCCCAGCATTTT

abundance: few
d_gene: NA
v_gene: TRBV6-1
j_gene: TRBJ2-3
CDR3aa: CASSEQQGGADTQYF
CDR3nt: TGTGCCAGCAGTGAACAACAGGGGGGGGCAGATACGCAGTATTTT

abundance: NA
d_gene: NA
v_gene: TRBV20-1
j_gene: TRBJ2-5
CDR3aa: CSARPGVAQYF
CDR3nt: TGCAGTGCTAGACCGGGGGTGGCCCAGTACTTC

abundance: NA
d_gene: NA
v_gene: TRBV12-5
j_gene: TRBJ2-7
CDR3aa: CASGRTGSWEQYF
CDR3nt: TGTGCTAGTGGACGAACAGGGTCTTGGGAGCAGTACTTC

abundance: NA
d_gene: TRBD1
v_gene: TRBV19
j_gene: TRBJ1-2
CDR3aa: CASSIDLPGGALDYGYTF
CDR3nt: TGTGCCAGTAGTATAGATCTCCCAGGGGGCGCGTTGGACTATGGCTACACCTTC

abundance: NA
d_gene: NA
v_gene: TRBV28
j_gene: TRBJ1-1
CDR3aa: CASSTGGWSTEAFF
CDR3nt: TGTGCCAGCAGCACGGGGGGATGGTCCACTGAAGCTTTCTTT

abundance: NA
d_gene: NA
v_gene: TRBV9
j_gene: TRBJ2-3
CDR3aa: CASSVGLTSTDTQYF
CDR3nt: TGTGCCAGCAGCGTAGGACTAACCTCCACAGATACGCAGTATTTT

abundance: NA
d_gene: NA
v_gene: TRBV5-1
j_gene: TRBJ2-2
CDR3aa: CASSLDRAWGELFF
CDR3nt: TGCGCCAGCAGCTTGGACAGGGCGTGGGGGGAGCTGTTTTTT

abundance: NA
d_gene: NA
v_gene: TRBV25-1
j_gene: TRBJ1-1
CDR3aa: CASSEPTGLNTEAFF
CDR3nt: TGTGCCAGCAGTGAACCGACAGGTTTGAACACTGAAGCTTTCTTT

abundance: NA
d_gene: NA
v_gene: TRBV10-2
j_gene: TRBJ1-2
CDR3aa: CASSGFLLYGYTF
CDR3nt: TGCGCCAGCAGTGGTTTCCTACTCTATGGCTACACCTTC

abundance: NA
d_gene: TRBD1
v_gene: TRBV6-5
j_gene: TRBJ1-2
CDR3aa: CASSPWTGINYGYTF
CDR3nt: TGTGCCAGCAGTCCCTGGACAGGGATAAACTATGGCTACACCTTC

abundance: NA
d_gene: TRBD1
v_gene: TRBV5-4
j_gene: TRBJ1-6
CDR3aa: CASSQDRDSPLHF
CDR3nt: TGTGCCAGCAGCCAGGACAGGGATTCACCCCTCCACTTT

abundance: few
d_gene: NA
v_gene: TRBV5-5
j_gene: TRBJ1-4
CDR3aa: CASSLPSRTGSNEKLFF
CDR3nt: TGTGCCAGCAGCTTGCCAAGTCGGACGGGGTCTAATGAAAAACTGTTTTTT

abundance: NA
d_gene: NA
v_gene: TRBV2
j_gene: TRBJ1-2
CDR3aa: CASSENGGGQGYTF
CDR3nt: TGTGCCAGCAGTGAAAATGGGGGAGGGCAAGGCTACACCTTC

abundance: NA
d_gene: NA
v_gene: TRBV6-5
j_gene: TRBJ2-2
CDR3aa: CASSYTWSLNTGELFF
CDR3nt: TGTGCCAGCAGTTACACATGGTCCTTGAACACCGGGGAGCTGTTTTTT

abundance: NA
d_gene: NA
v_gene: TRBV4-2
j_gene: TRBJ1-1
CDR3aa: CASSQDAWGGVTEAFF
CDR3nt: TGTGCCAGCAGCCAAGATGCGTGGGGCGGCGTCACTGAAGCTTTCTTT

abundance: NA
d_gene: NA
v_gene: TRBV6-1
j_gene: TRBJ2-7
CDR3aa: CASSEAASYEQYF
CDR3nt: TGTGCCAGCAGTGAAGCGGCAAGCTACGAGCAGTACTTC

abundance: NA
d_gene: TRBD2
v_gene: TRBV7-2
j_gene: TRBJ2-7
CDR3aa: CASSLDLAGGSYEQYF
CDR3nt: TGTGCCAGCAGCTTAGATCTGGCGGGGGGTTCCTACGAGCAGTACTTC

abundance: NA
d_gene: TRBD1
v_gene: TRBV5-1
j_gene: TRBJ2-7
CDR3aa: CASSGERGQGLSYEQYF
CDR3nt: TGCGCCAGCAGCGGAGAAAGGGGACAGGGTTTATCCTACGAGCAGTACTTC

abundance: NA
d_gene: NA
v_gene: TRBV6-1
j_gene: TRBJ1-2
CDR3aa: CASSETRGYGYTF
CDR3nt: TGTGCCAGCAGTGAGACTCGGGGCTATGGCTACACCTTC

abundance: NA
d_gene: NA
v_gene: TRBV28
j_gene: TRBJ1-3
CDR3aa: CASSPGDNSGNTIYF
CDR3nt: TGTGCCAGCAGTCCAGGTGATAACTCTGGAAACACCATATATTTT

abundance: once
d_gene: NA
v_gene: TRBV5-1
j_gene: TRBJ2-1
CDR3aa: CASSLARLGAVEGYNEQFF
CDR3nt: TGCGCCAGCAGCTTGGCCCGGTTGGGGGCGGTTGAAGGGTACAATGAGCAGTTCTTC

abundance: once
d_gene: NA
v_gene: TRBV27
j_gene: TRBJ2-7
CDR3aa: CASSWGGASYEQYF
CDR3nt: TGTGCCAGCAGTTGGGGCGGGGCCTCCTACGAGCAGTACTTC

abundance: NA
d_gene: NA
v_gene: TRBV6-4
j_gene: TRBJ2-6
CDR3aa: CASSEGAGANVLTF
CDR3nt: TGTGCCAGCAGTGAAGGGGCTGGGGCCAACGTCCTGACTTTC

abundance: NA
d_gene: NA
v_gene: TRBV28
j_gene: TRBJ2-7
CDR3aa: CASSFGVMLPSYEQYF
CDR3nt: TGTGCCAGCAGTTTTGGAGTAATGCTACCCTCCTACGAGCAGTACTTC

abundance: NA
d_gene: TRBD1
v_gene: TRBV5-1
j_gene: TRBJ1-4
CDR3aa: CASSDGTGGGEKLFF
CDR3nt: TGCGCCAGCAGCGATGGGACAGGCGGTGGTGAAAAACTGTTTTTT

abundance: NA
d_gene: TRBD1
v_gene: TRBV19
j_gene: TRBJ1-1
CDR3aa: CASFPFGQGGSELFF
CDR3nt: TGTGCCAGTTTTCCCTTCGGACAGGGTGGGAGCGAGCTATTCTTT

abundance: NA
d_gene: TRBD2
v_gene: TRBV27
j_gene: TRBJ2-3
CDR3aa: CASSPRSDSGGQTTQYF
CDR3nt: TGTGCCAGCAGCCCGCGCTCGGATAGCGGGGGTCAAACTACGCAGTATTTT

abundance: NA
d_gene: TRBD2
v_gene: TRBV4-1
j_gene: TRBJ2-3
CDR3aa: CASSQDRTSGGRLTQYF
CDR3nt: TGCGCCAGCAGCCAAGATAGGACTAGCGGGGGGAGGTTGACGCAGTATTTT

abundance: NA
d_gene: NA
v_gene: TRBV29-1
j_gene: TRBJ2-1
CDR3aa: CSVEVGGYNEQFF
CDR3nt: TGCAGCGTTGAAGTGGGCGGGTACAATGAGCAGTTCTTC

abundance: NA
d_gene: NA
v_gene: TRBV4-1
j_gene: TRBJ1-4
CDR3aa: CASSQAPGISREKLFF
CDR3nt: TGCGCCAGCAGCCAAGCTCCGGGAATATCGAGGGAAAAACTGTTTTTT

abundance: NA
d_gene: TRBD1
v_gene: TRBV19
j_gene: TRBJ1-5
CDR3aa: CASTLWDSGNQPQHF
CDR3nt: TGTGCCAGTACTCTCTGGGACAGTGGCAATCAGCCCCAGCATTTT

abundance: NA
d_gene: TRBD1
v_gene: TRBV5-1
j_gene: TRBJ2-3
CDR3aa: CASSLGTGSRADTQYF
CDR3nt: TGCGCCAGCAGCTTGGGGACAGGGAGTAGAGCAGATACGCAGTATTTT

abundance: NA
d_gene: TRBD1
v_gene: TRBV9
j_gene: TRBJ2-1
CDR3aa: CASSVVGTAYNEQFF
CDR3nt: TGTGCCAGCAGCGTAGTCGGGACAGCGTACAATGAGCAGTTCTTC

abundance: once
d_gene: TRBD1
v_gene: TRBV28
j_gene: TRBJ1-2
CDR3aa: CASSPSTGGGYTF
CDR3nt: TGTGCCAGCAGTCCTTCCACAGGGGGCGGCTACACCTTC

abundance: NA
d_gene: NA
v_gene: TRBV7-9
j_gene: TRBJ1-2
CDR3aa: CASSLVGSLSDGYTF
CDR3nt: TGTGCCAGCAGCTTAGTTGGTTCCCTGAGTGATGGCTACACCTTC

abundance: NA
d_gene: NA
v_gene: TRBV27
j_gene: TRBJ2-2
CDR3aa: CASSLSHLGRTGELFF
CDR3nt: TGTGCCAGCAGTTTATCACACCTGGGGCGGACCGGGGAGCTGTTTTTT